This T cell receptor (beta chain) stems from a study of breast tumors, draining lymph nodes, adjacent tissues. Study conclusions and caveats: Most tumor T cells seemingly derive from lymph node, then expand in tumor. Tumor repertoires ranked between lymph nodes and nontumor tissue in diversity, with V and J gene preferences. Compared with basal-like, luminal-like tumors shared significantly more repertoire with nontumor tissue. That most tumor T cells come from lymph nodes remained unproven.

TCRdb analysed the multiplex PCR reads with MiXCR anew, one entry per CDR3 protein. This sample carries about 63,000 distinct CDR3 sequences, 45% to 65% of them seen once, and the ten largest clones take approximately 18%. About this clonotype itself: The antigen is not known. Here the CDR3 omits its conserved ending phenylalanine or tryptophan, so a read error is the likely source.

This TCR came from a female donor with breast cancer. Some clones in this sample may be carry-over from other donors' samples. Sequenced material: breast tumor tissue.

The CDR3 protein is CASRIGGETQYL. CDR3 nucleotides: TGCGCCAGCAGGATTGGGGGGGAGACCCAGTACTTA. The gene calls are TRBV28 and TRBJ2-5, with a possible D match to TRBD2 (6 bases). The CDR3 has 12 residues. Germline V gene lookup returns CDR1 MDHEN and CDR2 SYDVKM.